One and the same sample provided the 9 T cell receptor beta chains below, sequenced in a study of cytomegalovirus exposure and HLA in healthy donors. The PCR made use of 60 Vbeta and 13 Jbeta primers. Sequencing was performed with immunoSEQ multiplex PCR; in TCRdb, only in-frame clones are kept and a portion is missing. The sample yields 180,000 or so clones, approximately 80% seen once. The sequenced material came from PBMCs. All receptors derive from a female donor in good health and CMV-seronegative.

A few counts support this clone. The chain links TRBV5-1 to TRBJ2-7; possible D gene TRBD1, 6 bases. CDR1 SGHRS and CDR2 YFSETQ come from the germline V gene. V was pared by 3 bases and J by 3 bases, with 16 bases between. The length of the CDR3 is 15 residues. In DNA, the CDR3 is TGCGCCAGCAGCTACGAGGTTGGGGGCGGCTACGAGCAGTACTTC. This codes for CASSYEVGGGYEQYF.

J is TRBJ1-3 and V is TRBV7-2, with 7 nucleotides matching TRBD1. CDR1 and CDR2 from the germline V gene are SGHTA and FQGNSA. V was pared by 5 bases and J by 3 bases, with 4 bases of the junction left unmatched. The CDR3 is 14 amino acids. CDR3 amino acids: CASSTGTDGNTIYF. In nucleotides, the CDR3 is TGTGCCAGCAGCACCGGGACAGATGGAAACACCATATATTTT.

CDR3 protein: CASSYYEGLNTEAFF. CDR3 DNA sequence: TGTGCCAGCAGTTACTACGAGGGATTGAACACTGAAGCTTTCTTT. The rearrangement uses TRBV6-5 and TRBJ1-1; no clear D. V shed 1 base and J shed 0 bases, with 9 bases lying between them. This CDR3 spans 15 amino acids. CDR1 MNHEY and CDR2 SVGAGI come from the germline V gene.

The chain combines TRBV30 with TRBJ2-1, with a possible D match to TRBD2 (5 bases). The germline V gene has CDR1 GTSNPN and CDR2 SVGIG (reference sequence). CDR3 length equals 12 residues. V was trimmed by 1 base and J by 8 bases, leaving 9 bases between them. CDR3 nucleotide sequence: TGTGCCTGGAGTGGCCTAGCATATGAGCAGTTCTTC. It encodes CAWSGLAYEQFF.

The chain links TRBV27 to TRBJ2-5; TRBD1 aligns across 8 bases. CDR1 is MNHEY, CDR2 SMNVEV, per germline (reference sequence). The CDR3 is made up of 15 amino acids. V was clipped by 5 bases and J by 5 bases; unmatched bases: 10. CDR3 protein: CASSASGGEGETQYF. CDR3 in DNA: TGTGCCAGCAGTGCCTCAGGGGGCGAAGGGGAGACCCAGTACTTC.

This clone was seen only a few times. V usage is TRBV9 and J usage is TRBJ1-2, with a possible D match to TRBD1 (5 bases). The CDR3 has 14 amino acids. Germline CDR1 reads SGDLS; CDR2 reads YYNGEE. V lost 0 bases and J lost 5, with 11 bases in between. The CDR3 sequence: CASSVGMEGYGYTF. The CDR3 DNA reads as TGTGCCAGCAGCGTAGGGATGGAGGGGTATGGCTACACCTTC.

The chain uses TRBV7-2 and TRBJ1-1; TRBD1 agrees at 8 bases. CDR3 length: 16 amino acids. Germline values: CDR1 SGHTA, CDR2 FQGNSA. With 4 bases clipped from V and 0 bases from J, the junction kept 7 bases outside the gene matches. The CDR3 DNA sequence: TGTGCCAGCAGCTCGAGGGACAGGCTACTGAACACTGAAGCTTTCTTT. Amino acid sequence: CASSSRDRLLNTEAFF.

The chain employs TRBV6-5 and TRBJ1-1; 7 positions agree with TRBD1. V shed 6 bases and J 0 bases; nucleotides not matched to a gene: 7. The CDR3 is 15 amino acids. The germline V gene encodes CDR1 MNHEY and CDR2 SVGAGI. The CDR3 coding sequence is TGTGCCAGCAGCCGCCCAGGGACAGTGAACACTGAAGCTTTCTTT. Translation gives CASSRPGTVNTEAFF.

This clone showed up many times. The rearrangement uses TRBV15 and TRBJ2-2; D is unresolved. Trimming removed 1 base from V and 4 bases from J, with 13 bases in between. This CDR3 contains 16 residues. The germline CDR1 and CDR2 sequences are LNHNV and YYDKDF (reference sequence). The CDR3 is CATSRVNSYITGELFF. The CDR3 region has the DNA TGTGCCACCAGCAGAGTTAACAGTTATATCACCGGGGAGCTGTTTTTT.